This TCR beta chain was profiled in a study of tumor-infiltrating lymphocytes in primary liver carcinoma. Study-level points and caveats: Tumor region pairs outstripped tumor-adjacent and tumor-blood pairs in overlap.

Points on this clonotype: Its specificity is unknown.

The CDR3 runs 14 residues. From germline, CDR1 is MNHEY and CDR2 SVGAGI. Co-extracted RNA and DNA came from about 19-30 mg of unsorted bulk tissue. Patients underwent resection of primary liver carcinoma. Donors were untreated and chronically infected with HBV. Reverse transcription of 500 to 650 ng total RNA with a constant-region primer produced TCR beta cDNA. Libraries covering TCR beta were generated through three nested multiplex PCR rounds (using a slightly modified ARM-PCR). A C-beta reverse primer was combined with TRBV1-TRBV30 forward primers in the first two PCR rounds, and each round had around 10 cycles. TCRdb processed the multiplex PCR reads anew with MiXCR; each CDR3 protein has one entry. The table has fewer than 85,000 distinct CDR3 sequences, 69% seen once; the top ten hold less than 30%.

The sample was tumor-adjacent normal liver tissue. The chain joins TRBV6-5 to TRBJ2-2; D is unclear. The TCR was taken from a middle-aged man with primary liver carcinoma and hepatitis B virus infection. The CDR3 nucleotides read TGTGACGGCAGTTACTTACCGGGCACCGGGGAGCTGTTTTTT. This sequence encodes CDGSYLPGTGELFF.